This is a list of T cell receptor beta chains from one sample in a study of blood T cell repertoires in COVID-19. Some clones are missing from TCRdb's copy, which holds only in-frame ones; the method was immunoSEQ multiplex PCR. The sample yields fewer than 450,000 clones, over 70% seen once. Sequencing was performed on peripheral blood. Receptor source: a woman aged 45-60 years with COVID-19, enrolled during active disease. Both conserved end residues are part of each CDR3. The order of the fields is J gene, V gene, CDR3 protein.

J: TRBJ1-5
V: TRBV27
CDR3: CASSSGSNQPQHF

J: TRBJ2-2
V: TRBV7-8
CDR3: CASSLAALAGGPGELFF

J: TRBJ2-3
V: TRBV29-1
CDR3: CSVPGHSGTRGGRGADTQYF

J: TRBJ1-1
V: TRBV2
CDR3: CASSMGQGNTEAFF

J: TRBJ1-1
V: TRBV18
CDR3: CASSPPGGDTEAFF

J: TRBJ2-1
V: TRBV27
CDR3: CASSTVSGNEQFF

J: TRBJ1-2
V: TRBV21-1
CDR3: CASRSGIGGYTF

J: TRBJ2-7
V: TRBV5-1
CDR3: CASSWAGVGEQYF

J: TRBJ1-5
V: TRBV18
CDR3: CASSMTDRADNQPQHF

J: TRBJ2-7
V: TRBV19
CDR3: CASSPEPPSSGGVDKQYF

J: TRBJ2-4
V: TRBV11-2
CDR3: CASSLVRVGQGKNIQYF

J: TRBJ1-2
V: TRBV15
CDR3: CATTKSGQNYGYTF

J: TRBJ1-2
V: TRBV2
CDR3: CASSAASFGYTF

J: TRBJ2-7
V: TRBV5-1
CDR3: CASSGTSYVYEQYF

J: TRBJ2-1
V: TRBV18
CDR3: CASSGTSGSHEQFF

J: TRBJ1-2
V: TRBV6-5
CDR3: CASSRQGANTF

J: TRBJ2-7
V: TRBV7-9
CDR3: CASSLELSSYEQYF

J: TRBJ2-1
V: TRBV24-1
CDR3: CATSEGAYNEQFF

J: TRBJ2-2
V: TRBV30
CDR3: CAWKWTAYTGELFF

J: TRBJ2-7
V: TRBV24-1
CDR3: CATSDSHSTGPTYEQYF

J: TRBJ1-6
V: TRBV19
CDR3: CASSIRSSYNSPLHF

J: TRBJ2-3
V: TRBV5-1
CDR3: CASSRRLAGFTDTQYF

J: TRBJ2-7
V: TRBV5-6
CDR3: CASGAGDYEQYF

J: TRBJ2-7
V: TRBV18
CDR3: CASSPQGTGILYF

J: TRBJ1-2
V: TRBV4-1
CDR3: CASSQEGKYGYTF

J: TRBJ2-5
V: TRBV11-3
CDR3: CASSPGRSLGETQYF